This T cell receptor (beta chain) comes out of a study of identical twins (dated by TCRdb to the mid-2010s). About the full investigation: To test whether fetal clonotypes persist, the study used deep sequencing on TCR alpha and beta repertoires from monozygotic twins, unrelated adults of various ages, and cord blood. To rule out contamination, the twin experiments were replicated at different times with different library preparation protocols. Overall study outcomes, separate from this receptor: Invariant T cells such as MAIT and iNKT could partly confound zero-insertion analyses, though diverse VJ usage argued against this for most clonotypes. A weaker excess of twin sharing was found in beta out-of-frame sequences because the signal-to-noise ratio was lowered by fewer shared sequences. Because the same donors could not be followed over many years, the conclusions depended on cross-sectional statistical analysis. Out-of-frame TCR alpha sharing in monozygotic twins was systematically underestimated by recombination models, whereas sharing between unrelated individuals was in agreement with the recombination models. Compared with coincidental sharing between unrelated individuals, out-of-frame TCR alpha sequences shared between twins had an excess of sequences with low generation probability. Abundant cord blood beta clonotypes had fewer insertions, young adult naive repertoires showed a similar but weaker trend, and memory repertoires showed no such trend.

Counted from cysteine to phenylalanine, this CDR3 has 14 amino acids. The only DNA kept is the CDR3, 42 bases in frame from the first base. CDR1 SGHRS and CDR2 YFSETQ were looked up in the germline V gene. The V end loses 3 bases and the J end loses 2 bases, and a stretch of 9 bases separates them. The library relied on 5' RACE. Sequenced on an Illumina HiSeq 2000. A universal primer binding site was introduced by template switching, and a unique molecular identifier was present in the final cDNA, enabling accurate counting of TCR cDNA molecules. First-strand cDNA for TCR alpha and beta chains was synthesized from specific primers in the conserved constant-segment region. To control for contamination, every cDNA library carried two barcodes: a SMART-Mk sample barcode plus Illumina barcodes. Two successive PCR steps introduced TruSeq adapter sequences along with Illumina sample barcodes. The TCR alpha and beta cDNA libraries were sequenced on the Illumina HiSeq platform using custom primers. For the original study's pipeline: Raw reads were processed with MiGEC to extract unique molecular identifiers, and MiXCR was used to determine CDR3 positions. For each individual, recombination models were inferred using an EM algorithm with the repgenHMM and IGoR tools. The analysis of shared clonotypes was done with the tcR package in R, with sharing normalized by the product of cloneset sizes. Out-of-frame nonproductive sequences were analyzed to study raw recombination free of thymic and clonal selection effects. TCRdb reanalyzed the raw reads on its own, using fastp at Q25 for trimming and MiXCR for clone calling, and kept in-frame beta chains. Rows merge per CDR3 protein into single entries with the most common DNA and genes. The V and J calls were determined by TCRdb, not by the authors. This sample comprises about 520,000 distinct CDR3 sequences, about 20% of them detected only once. The top ten hold around 0.9% of the sample.

Every donor was a healthy Caucasian. Three pairs of female monozygotic twins, all aged roughly 18 to 29 years, made up the twin cohort. CD4+ and CD8+ T cell populations were isolated with positive isolation kits from Invitrogen. A note on this clonotype: The clone's antigen remains unknown. No per-base quality is available; no much larger clone lies one base away.

This sample was shared with a second study, whose subject was T cells expressing NK-cell markers. As the second study states: Three sorted T-cell subsets (CD3+CD56+NKG2C+, CD3+CD56+NKG2C- and CD3+CD56-NKG2C+) from about 8 donors had their TCR beta-chain repertoires profiled. Seven of the eight sequenced donors were HCMV-seropositive and one was HCMV-seronegative. In several experiments an anti-gammadeltaTCR antibody was added to restrict sorting to alphabetaTCR-expressing T cells. In several donors, the dominant CD3+CD56+NKG2C+ clonotypes were among the top 10 CD8+ clonotypes and accounted for about 1.0-7.5% of CD8+ T cells. Those dominant clonotypes were again the most abundant among CD3+CD56-NKG2C+ cells in a few donors, at about 25-60.1%. Whether the expanded NKG2C-expressing T cell clones were specific for HCMV antigens remained unclear. Randomly selected healthy volunteers, three men and five women, were used as the eight sequenced donors. HCMV serostatus was determined by detecting HCMV-specific IgG in serum with a commercial ELISA kit. MIGEC was used to demultiplex reads and group reads by UMI, and MiTCR was used to assemble and quantify clonotypes. To remove erroneous sequences, TCR cDNA sequences were retained only when supported by two or more reads. The tcR package was used for downstream repertoire analysis, with clonotypes matched between fractions based on CDR3 nucleotide sequence plus V segment. VDJmatch was used to annotate antigen specificity against VDJdb, with one amino acid substitution in CDR3 allowed.

Sequenced sample: CD4+ T cells sorted from blood. This receptor was identified in a woman younger than 35 in good health. The chain uses TRBV5-1 and TRBJ2-1; the D gene is perhaps TRBD1 or TRBD2, each of them matching over 5 bases. CDR3 sequence: CASSYGDPYNEQFF. The DNA is as follows: TGCGCCAGCAGCTATGGGGACCCCTACAATGAGCAGTTCTTC.